These 24 T cell receptor beta chains were all obtained from the same sample, sequenced in a study of T cells in Graves' hyperthyroidism and ophthalmopathy (dated by TCRdb to about 2019). Library construction relied on multiplex PCR. Sequencer: Illumina HiSeq 2000. TCR beta CDR3 regions were amplified from RNA transcripts. For the first round of RT-PCR on the TCR CDR3, the HTBI primer set was used together with the Qiagen OneStep RT-PCR kit. Starting from the raw public reads, TCRdb applied fastp trimming at Q25, assembled clones with MiXCR and retained in-frame beta chains. When rows share a CDR3 protein, they turn into one entry using the most common DNA and genes. The sample yields over 400,000 distinct CDR3 sequences; around 15% were counted once. The top ten hold under 15% of the sample. The sequenced sample was blood. The receptor source for this set is a man younger than 35 with Graves' ophthalmopathy.

V usage is TRBV7-9 and J usage is TRBJ2-5; 9 nucleotides match TRBD1. The germline V gene encodes CDR1 SEHNR and CDR2 FQNEAQ (reference sequence). This CDR3 has 14 residues. The V segment lost 5 bases and the J segment 10 bases; nucleotides outside the gene matches: 11. CDR3 in amino acids: CASSEQGALFNQYF. The CDR3 DNA follows: TGTGCCAGCAGCGAACAGGGGGCCCTCTTCAACCAGTACTTC.

In this sample, this clonotype turned up a few times. The chain links TRBV7-9 to TRBJ2-4; either TRBD1 or TRBD2 may supply D (6 bases each). CDR1 is SEHNR, CDR2 FQNEAQ, per germline (reference sequence). CDR3 length: 15 residues. V dropped 1 base and J dropped 6 bases, with 13 bases sitting between them. The CDR3 region has the DNA TGTGCCAGCAGCTTAGGGGGGGCGGGAAGAAACATTCAGTACTTC. Amino acids: CASSLGGAGRNIQYF.

The table lists this clonotype with many counts. The chain uses TRBV28 and TRBJ2-5, with D possibly called TRBD1 or TRBD2 (5 bases each). The V gene lost 6 bases and the J gene lost 3 bases, with 17 bases spanning the gap. The CDR3 spans 15 residues. Germline V gene data show CDR1 as MDHEN and CDR2 as SYDVKM. In DNA, the CDR3 is TGTGCCAGCAGATCCGGGACGTATGGGAAAGAGACCCAGTACTTC. The encoded protein is CASRSGTYGKETQYF.

This clonotype showed up many times. The chain uses TRBV20-1 and TRBJ2-3; the match to TRBD2 covers 10 bases. From germline, CDR1 is DFQATT and CDR2 SNEGSKA (reference sequence). The CDR3 sequence is 18 residues long. V trimming: 3 bases; J trimming: 4 bases; junction bases outside the gene matches: 16. The CDR3 protein is CSASSSGGVRVFADTQYF. CDR3 in DNA: TGCAGTGCTAGTTCGAGCGGGGGGGTCCGGGTTTTTGCAGATACGCAGTATTTT.

This clonotype was seen at least ten times. V usage is TRBV4-1 and J usage is TRBJ2-1; 7 nucleotides match TRBD2. The CDR3 sequence is 15 residues long. The germline CDR1 and CDR2 sequences are MGHRA and YSYEKL. Trimming at V came to 8 bases and at J to 3 bases, leaving 10 bases not matched to a gene. The CDR3 bases are TGCGCCAGCGGGCGTAGGAGCGGGGACTACAATGAGCAGTTCTTC. It yields the protein CASGRRSGDYNEQFF.

This clonotype was seen only a few times. The chain joins TRBV12-3 or TRBV12-4 to TRBJ1-4; TRBD1 matches 9 bases. The CDR3 runs to 16 residues. V shed 6 bases, J shed 2 bases, and the junction held 7 bases outside the gene matches. The CDR3 loop reads CASRKQGARTNEKLFF. The CDR3 DNA sequence: TGTGCCAGCAGGAAACAGGGGGCGAGGACTAATGAAAAACTGTTTTTT.

This clonotype was counted many times. The chain carries TRBV7-8 and TRBJ1-1; D may be TRBD1 (6 bases). The CDR3 contains 13 residues. The V gene lost 10 bases and the J gene lost 4 bases, with 16 bases spanning the gap. The V gene's germline CDR1 is SGHVS and CDR2 FQNEAQ. This chain's CDR3 is CATQRGEGTEAFF. CDR3 bases: TGTGCCACCCAGAGGGGGGAGGGCACTGAAGCTTTCTTT.

This clonotype was counted many times. The chain employs TRBV12-3 or TRBV12-4 and TRBJ1-1, with TRBD1 matching over 11 bases. The V gene end was trimmed by 3 bases and the J gene end by 5 bases; junction bases not matched to a gene: 5. CDR3 length equals 15 residues. This CDR3 reads CASSLPGQGATEAFF. The CDR3, as DNA: TGTGCCAGCAGTTTGCCTGGACAGGGGGCAACTGAAGCTTTCTTT.

This clonotype has a count of ten or more. The chain recombines TRBV11-2 with TRBJ2-3, with 10 positions matching TRBD2. The CDR3 has 18 residues. CDR1 SGHAT and CDR2 FQNNGV come from the germline V gene. Trimming took 0 bases from V and 2 from J; bases not matched to a gene: 8. The CDR3: CASSLDPNLAGVTDTQYF. The CDR3 nucleotides are TGTGCCAGCAGCTTAGATCCTAATCTAGCGGGAGTCACAGATACGCAGTATTTT.

The genes are TRBV4-1 and TRBJ1-1, with D unresolved. This CDR3 has 15 residues. Trimming shortened V by 4 bases and J by 6 bases, and 18 bases separated the two germline ends. The germline gives CDR1 MGHRA, CDR2 YSYEKL. The chain's CDR3 is CASSREVLLDAEAFF. Written as DNA, the CDR3 is TGCGCCAGCAGCCGAGAGGTCCTCCTCGATGCTGAAGCTTTCTTT.

This clonotype was observed many times. The rearrangement links TRBV12-3 or TRBV12-4 to TRBJ2-5; D might be TRBD1 (6 bases). V was cut by 6 bases and J by 4 bases, with 18 bases left in between. The CDR3 has 15 amino acids. The CDR3 nucleotides are TGTGCCAGCAGGGGAACAGGGACCCCCTCAGAGACCCAGTACTTC. It translates to CASRGTGTPSETQYF.

In this sample, this clonotype turned up a few times. The chain is built from TRBV18 and TRBJ1-5; D not resolved. Trimming removed 2 bases at V and 0 bases at J, with 14 bases between. Germline assignment: CDR1 KGHSH and CDR2 LQKENI. This CDR3 has 17 residues. Written as DNA, the CDR3 is TGTGCCAGCTCACCAACCCCCCAGGACTATAGCAATCAGCCCCAGCATTTT. It encodes CASSPTPQDYSNQPQHF.

CDR3 residues: CASSAPMGVVTIYF. The CDR3 DNA follows: TGTGCCAGCAGTGCCCCCATGGGCGTTGTCACCATATATTTT. The chain is built from TRBV12-3 or TRBV12-4 and TRBJ1-3; no clear D. V was clipped by 5 bases and J by 9 bases, with 17 bases between them. The CDR3 sequence is 14 residues long.

A word on this clonotype: Possible read error: a much larger clone is one base away. V usage is TRBV10-2 and J usage is TRBJ2-7; D uncertain. The germline gives CDR1 WSHSY, CDR2 SAAADI. Trimming stripped 4 bases from V and 1 base from J, with 8 bases between. The CDR3 totals 13 residues. The CDR3 DNA reads TGCGCCAGCAGTGGGCGGAGATCCTACGAGCAGTACTTC. It codes for CASSGRRSYEQYF.

This clonotype was observed a single time. One end of the junction varies from germline; a read error may be responsible. V and J are TRBV18 and TRBJ2-4, with 7 nucleotides matching TRBD1. Germline loops: CDR1 KGHSH, CDR2 LQKENI. There are 15 residues in the CDR3. The CDR3 here is CTSSRQGDYKNIQYF. CDR3 in DNA: TGTACCAGCTCACGACAGGGAGACTACAAAAACATTCAGTACTTC.

The sample holds many counts of this clonotype. CDR3 residues: CASSPLGLAGAADTQYF. CDR3 DNA: TGTGCCAGCTCACCGTTGGGACTAGCGGGAGCAGCAGATACGCAGTATTTT. The rearrangement uses TRBV18 and TRBJ2-3; 14 bases line up with TRBD2. After removal of 3 bases from V and 4 bases from J, the junction contained 6 bases not matched to a gene. Germline CDR1 KGHSH, CDR2 LQKENI. The CDR3 sequence is 17 residues long. Together with reference TRBV18 and TRBJ2-3, the CDR3 gives the full variable domain: NAGVMQNPRHLVRRRGQEARLRCSPMKGHSHVYWYRQLPEEGLKFMVYLQKENIIDESGMPKERFSAEFPKEGPSILRIQQVVRGDSAAYFCASSPLGLAGAADTQYFGPGTRLTVL.

The sample holds many counts of this clonotype. The J gene is TRBJ2-3, the V gene TRBV2, with 10 nucleotides matching TRBD1. The germline gives CDR1 SNHLY, CDR2 FYNNEI. This CDR3 is built from 15 residues. With V trimmed by 3 bases and J by 1 base, 1 base remained unmatched. In DNA form, the CDR3 reads TGTGCCAGCAGTGAGGGACAGGGGCGCACAGATACGCAGTATTTT. It yields the protein CASSEGQGRTDTQYF. Together with reference TRBV2 and TRBJ2-3, the CDR3 gives the full variable domain: EPEVTQTPSHQVTQMGQEVILRCVPISNHLYFYWYRQILGQKVEFLVSFYNNEISEKSEIFDDQFSVERPDGSNFTLKIRSTKLEDSAMYFCASSEGQGRTDTQYFGPGTRLTVL.

With regard to this clonotype: A much larger clone is a single base away; this may be a read error. The CDR3 does not end in the conserved phenylalanine or tryptophan, so this is likely a read error. This chain uses TRBV20-1 with TRBJ2-3, with a tentative D call TRBD1 (6 bases). CDR1 and CDR2 (germline): DFQATT, SNEGSKA (reference sequence). CDR3 length: 13 residues. The germline V and J ends were trimmed by 3 bases and 2 bases, with 9 bases remaining between them. As DNA, the CDR3 is TGCAGTGCTAGTACAGGGTTCACAGATACGCAGTATTCT. The encoded protein is CSASTGFTDTQYS.

V gene TRBV5-8 combines with J gene TRBJ2-2; TRBD2 might be the D (6 bases). The CDR3 is made up of 16 amino acids. Germline V gives CDR1 SGHTS, CDR2 YDEGEE. V dropped 0 bases and J dropped 5 bases, with 14 bases sitting between them. The CDR3 sequence is CASSLVQFGGTGELFF. In nucleotides, the CDR3 is TGTGCCAGCAGCTTGGTACAATTCGGGGGAACCGGGGAGCTGTTTTTT.

This clonotype was recorded at least ten times. V is TRBV6-1 and J is TRBJ2-3; TRBD1 matches at 7 bases. Germline V gene data show CDR1 as MNHNS and CDR2 as SASEGT. The CDR3 runs 15 residues. The V segment lost 6 bases and the J segment 0 bases; nucleotides outside the gene matches: 6. In nucleotides, the CDR3 is TGTGCCAGCAGCCCTCCGGGACAGAGCACAGATACGCAGTATTTT. Its protein product is CASSPPGQSTDTQYF.

This clonotype showed up just once. V is TRBV18 and J is TRBJ2-3; 8 bases agree with TRBD1. In germline, CDR1 is KGHSH, CDR2 LQKENI. This CDR3 is built from 15 residues. The trim removed 1 base at V and 5 bases at J, leaving 5 bases unmatched. Written as DNA, the CDR3 is TGTGCCAGCTCACCACGAGACAGGGGACGAGATACGCAGTATTTT. This codes for CASSPRDRGRDTQYF.

This clonotype turned up a few times. The chain is built from TRBV20-1 and TRBJ2-4; unclear D gene. CDR1 is DFQATT and CDR2 is SNEGSKA in the germline V gene (reference sequence). This CDR3 has 13 residues. V dropped 1 base and J dropped 6 bases, with 10 bases sitting between them. CDR3 coding DNA: TGCAGTGCTAGAGCATCAATATTAAACATTCAGTACTTC. This gives the protein CSARASILNIQYF.

This clonotype was detected a few times. The rearrangement joins TRBV7-3 to TRBJ2-1, with D tentatively TRBD1 or TRBD2 (5 bases each). The germline V gene has CDR1 SGHTA and CDR2 FQGTGA. V lost 3 bases and J lost 6, with 12 bases in between. There are 14 residues in the CDR3. This CDR3 reads CASSFGGAINEQFF. The CDR3 DNA reads TGTGCCAGCAGCTTTGGGGGAGCGATCAATGAGCAGTTCTTC. The full variable domain, completed using reference TRBV7-3 and TRBJ2-1, is GAGVSQTPSNKVTEKGKYVELRCDPISGHTALYWYRQSLGQGPEFLIYFQGTGAADDSGLPNDRFFAVRPEGSVSTLKIQRTERGDSAVYLCASSFGGAINEQFFGPGTRLTVL.

This chain uses TRBV18 with TRBJ2-7; 11 bases align to TRBD2. Germline V gene sequence: CDR1 KGHSH, CDR2 LQKENI. The CDR3 runs 18 residues. Trimming took 3 bases from V and 5 from J; bases not matched to a gene: 15. This CDR3 reads CASSPRGTSGAGRNEQYF. Written as DNA, the CDR3 is TGTGCCAGCTCACCGAGGGGGACTAGCGGAGCGGGAAGGAACGAGCAGTACTTC.